What follows are 29 T cell receptor beta chains derived from one specimen sequenced in a study of somatic mutations in cytotoxic T cells in rheumatoid arthritis. Sequenced by immunoSEQ multiplex PCR; TCRdb stores in-frame clones only, minus some. The table shows 12,000 or so clones, with 80% occurring only once. Sequenced material: CD8+ T cells sorted from blood. Receptors were obtained from a man aged 50 to 60 in good health.

The chain couples TRBV28 to TRBJ2-1; maybe TRBD2 (5 bases). This CDR3 has 18 amino acids. V lost 3 bases, J lost 0 bases, and 18 bases lay in between. CDR1 and CDR2 from the germline V gene are MDHEN and SYDVKM. The CDR3 loop is CASSFGPSRRDSYNEQFF. The CDR3 bases are TGTGCCAGCAGTTTCGGTCCCTCAAGACGGGACTCCTACAATGAGCAGTTCTTC.

Turning to this clone: At one end the junction does not follow the germline gene, possibly because of a read error. V usage is TRBV7-3 and J usage is TRBJ2-3, with D perhaps TRBD1 (6 bases). This CDR3 is 16 amino acids long. Germline CDR1 and CDR2: SGHTA and FQGTGA. The CDR3 nucleotides read TGTGCCAGCAGCTTAATTTGGACAGACAGCACGGATACGCAGTATTTT. This codes for CASSLIWTDSTDTQYF.

The chain recombines TRBV6-6 with TRBJ1-1; D is unresolved. This CDR3 is built from 11 residues. From germline, CDR1 is MNHNY and CDR2 SVGAGI (reference sequence). Trimming removed 8 bases from V and 0 bases from J, with 4 bases in between. CDR3 in DNA: TGTGCCAGCGGATTGAACACTGAAGCTTTCTTT. Amino acids: CASGLNTEAFF.

V and J are TRBV30 and TRBJ1-2; 8 nucleotides line up with TRBD1. CDR3 length equals 13 residues. Germline V gene sequence: CDR1 GTSNPN, CDR2 SVGIG (reference sequence). The J segment lost 2 bases and the V segment lost 8 bases, leaving 7 bases of the junction unmatched. CDR3 sequence: CARRTGPNYGYTF. For the CDR3, the DNA is TGTGCCCGTAGGACAGGGCCAAACTATGGCTACACCTTC.

V is TRBV28 and J is TRBJ1-4; D ambiguous. Trimming left V 10 bases short and J 7 bases short, with 22 bases between. The CDR3 spans 15 residues. Germline V lookup: CDR1 MDHEN, CDR2 SYDVKM. The CDR3 nucleotides read TGTGCCACCGAATCGGTCTCTCCGTGGGGTGAAAAACTGTTTTTT. Translation: CATESVSPWGEKLFF.

This clone has a single count. This chain uses TRBV4-1 with TRBJ1-2; D perhaps matches TRBD1 (6 bases). Trimming left V 4 bases short and J 2 bases short, with 17 bases between. Looked up from germline, CDR1 is MGHRA and CDR2 is YSYEKL. The CDR3 is 16 amino acids. In nucleotides, the CDR3 is TGCGCCAGCAGCCCGCCCCCGGGGGCAGTCAACTATGGCTACACCTTC. It is translated as CASSPPPGAVNYGYTF.

The chain joins TRBV6-1 to TRBJ1-1; no clear D. This CDR3 is 11 amino acids long. Per the germline V gene, CDR1 is MNHNS and CDR2 is SASEGT. Trimming took off 10 bases at V and 0 bases at J, with 6 bases between the two ends. The CDR3: CATSMNTEAFF. The CDR3 DNA reads TGTGCCACCTCCATGAACACTGAAGCTTTCTTT.

This chain joins TRBV7-9 and TRBJ2-7, with D unclear. This CDR3 region has 11 residues. The germline V gene encodes CDR1 SEHNR and CDR2 FQNEAQ (reference sequence). The V gene lost 2 bases and the J gene lost 6 bases, with 5 bases spanning the gap. The CDR3 DNA follows: TGTGCCAGCAGCTTAATCGGCGAGCAGTACTTC. It encodes CASSLIGEQYF.

The chain is built from TRBV27 and TRBJ2-2, with 8 bases that match TRBD1. This CDR3 is built from 23 residues. Germline CDR1 MNHEY, CDR2 SMNVEV (reference sequence). The ends lost 3 bases at V and 1 base at J; junction bases unmatched: 25. Here the CDR3 reads CASSLLDPGRSLQGQVNTGELFF. The CDR3, as DNA: TGTGCCAGCAGTTTGCTCGACCCCGGTCGGTCATTACAGGGACAGGTGAACACCGGGGAGCTGTTTTTT.

To note about this clone: The DNA is left out, because the CDR3 cannot be placed on it with certainty; the CDR3 is given as TCRdb lists it. This sequence joins TRBV4-1 and TRBJ2-2; the table's D call, TRBD1, was not checked against the DNA. Germline-derived CDR1 and CDR2 are MGHRA and YSYEKL. Counting both end residues, the CDR3 totals 19 amino acids. The CDR3 sequence: CASSQFAVGAGFGAGELFF.

The chain has TRBV4-3 and TRBJ2-1; D gene unclear. CDR3 length equals 13 residues. Germline CDR1 is LGHNA and CDR2 is YSLEER. V was shortened by 4 bases and J by 6 bases, with 10 bases between the two germline ends. In DNA form, the CDR3 reads TGCGCCAGCAGCCCCCCGCTGGTCAATGAGCAGTTCTTC. This gives the protein CASSPPLVNEQFF.

The V gene is TRBV14, the J gene TRBJ1-1; D might be TRBD1 (6 bases). Between the trimmed V and J ends, which lost 1 base and 0 bases, there was a span of 21 bases. The CDR3 runs 19 residues. Per germline, CDR1 SGHDN and CDR2 FVKESK. CDR3 in DNA: TGTGCCAGCAGCCAAGGAGGGGGGCTCCCCCCCCTTGTGAACACTGAAGCTTTCTTT. Its translation: CASSQGGGLPPLVNTEAFF.

The V call is TRBV7-9, the J call TRBJ1-2; D gene uncertain. The germline V and J ends were trimmed by 0 bases and 6 bases, with 5 bases remaining between them. The CDR3 runs 12 residues. From germline, CDR1 is SEHNR and CDR2 FQNEAQ (reference sequence). Written as DNA, the CDR3 is TGTGCCAGCAGCTTAGCCCTAGATGGCTACACCTTC. Translation gives CASSLALDGYTF. Using reference TRBV7-9 and TRBJ1-2 for the parts outside the CDR3, the full variable domain is DTGVSQNPRHKITKRGQNVTFRCDPISEHNRLYWYRQTLGQGPEFLTYFQNEAQLEKSRLLSDRFSAERPKGSFSTLEIQRTEQGDSAMYLCASSLALDGYTFGSGTRLTVV.

This chain links TRBV4-1 with TRBJ2-5, with D unclear. TRBJ2-7 matches the DNA end more closely, so the J call is doubtful. The length of the CDR3 is 14 residues. Germline CDR1 reads MGHRA; CDR2 reads YSYEKL. The chain's CDR3 is CASSQEWVTYEQYF. CDR3 bases: TGCGCCAGCAGCCAAGAATGGGTTACCTACGAGCAGTACTTC.

This clone was found once. The chain has TRBV4-1 and TRBJ1-2, with D possibly matching TRBD1 (6 bases). The CDR3 consists of 13 residues. With 5 bases removed from V and 8 bases from J, the gap between germline ends came to 15 bases. Germline V gives CDR1 MGHRA, CDR2 YSYEKL. CDR3 sequence (DNA): TGCGCCAGCAGCTACGACAGGCCTAGGGGCTACACCTTC. As protein: CASSYDRPRGYTF.

The chain recombines TRBV19 with TRBJ2-3, with TRBD1 matching over 9 bases. The V gene's germline CDR1 is LNHDA and CDR2 SQIVND (reference sequence). There are 14 residues in the CDR3. Germline trimming cut 5 bases from V and 3 bases from J; bases unmatched to any gene: 3. The CDR3 loop is CASSGQGRTDTQYF. Here the CDR3 DNA reads TGTGCCAGTAGTGGACAGGGGCGGACAGATACGCAGTATTTT.

This clone was found a few times. V gene TRBV6-1 combines with J gene TRBJ1-2; perhaps TRBD1 as D (5 bases). Germline CDR1 and CDR2: MNHNS and SASEGT. Trimming removed 10 bases at V and 7 bases at J, with 19 bases between. This CDR3 is 13 amino acids long. CDR3 sequence reads: CATTHPRDSGYTF. The CDR3 DNA is TGTGCCACTACTCACCCCAGGGACTCTGGCTACACCTTC.

The chain links TRBV19 to TRBJ2-1, with a tentative D call TRBD2 (6 bases). Deletions cut 3 bases from V and 5 bases from J, with 11 bases between. The CDR3 is 14 residues long. Looked up from germline, CDR1 is LNHDA and CDR2 is SQIVND (reference sequence). The CDR3 reads CASSISTSNNEQFF. The CDR3 bases are TGTGCCAGTAGTATTTCCACTAGCAACAATGAGCAGTTCTTC.

This chain uses TRBV21-1 with TRBJ2-7; TRBD2, the table's D call, was not compared with the DNA. TRBV21-1 is an annotated pseudogene. The CDR3 sequence is 15 residues long. DNA of the CDR3: TGTGCCAGCAGCAAAGGAGAGGATGTCTCCTACGAGCAGTACGTC. Residues: CASSKGEDVSYEQYV.

This rearrangement joins TRBV19 to TRBJ1-5; D is ambiguous. CDR1 LNHDA and CDR2 SQIVND come from the germline V gene (reference sequence). The ends were cut back, 4 bases at V and 1 base at J, with 11 bases in the middle. This CDR3 region has 15 residues. The CDR3 sequence is CASSTPWASNQPQHF. The DNA for the CDR3 is TGTGCCAGTAGTACTCCTTGGGCCAGCAATCAGCCCCAGCATTTT.

This rearrangement joins TRBV5-4 to TRBJ2-2; 8 nucleotides match TRBD2. Per the germline V gene, CDR1 is SGHNT and CDR2 is YYREEE (reference sequence). CDR3 length equals 16 residues. J was trimmed by 2 bases and V by 5 bases; bases with no gene match: 8. CDR3 region: CASRRDRGGNTGELFF. The CDR3 DNA sequence: TGTGCCAGCAGGCGGGACCGGGGGGGTAACACCGGGGAGCTGTTTTTT.

The chain uses TRBV18 and TRBJ2-7; no firm D call. CDR3 length equals 13 residues. V was cut by 0 bases and J by 6 bases, with 9 bases left in between. The germline V gene encodes CDR1 KGHSH and CDR2 LQKENI. CDR3 nucleotides: TGTGCCAGCTCACCACCTCGATCCGTCGAGCAGTACTTC. Protein product: CASSPPRSVEQYF.

The chain combines TRBV27 with TRBJ1-1; 7 bases agree with TRBD1. V lost 6 bases to trimming and J lost 4 bases; unmatched junction nucleotides: 8. Looked up from germline, CDR1 is MNHEY and CDR2 is SMNVEV (reference sequence). This CDR3 contains 14 residues. CDR3 in amino acids: CASRRQGEVTEAFF. The CDR3, as DNA: TGTGCCAGCAGACGACAGGGTGAGGTCACTGAAGCTTTCTTT.

The J gene is TRBJ1-3, the V gene TRBV10-3; 7 positions match TRBD1. Germline CDR1 ENHRY, CDR2 SYGVKD. CDR3 length: 13 residues. The junction had 8 bases not matched to a gene; V was cut back by 8 bases and J by 7 bases. Here the CDR3 reads CAILRQGRNTIYF. In DNA form, the CDR3 reads TGTGCCATCTTGAGACAGGGACGGAACACCATATATTTT.

The V and J genes are TRBV7-9 and TRBJ2-1; possibly TRBD1 or TRBD2 for D (5 bases each). CDR1 is SEHNR, CDR2 FQNEAQ, per germline (reference sequence). This CDR3 contains 12 residues. With 5 bases removed from V and 10 bases from J, the gap between germline ends came to 12 bases. For the CDR3, the DNA is TGTGCCAGCAGCCTAGTCAGGGACGAGCAGTTCTTC. Translation: CASSLVRDEQFF. Full variable domain (rest looked up from reference TRBV7-9 and TRBJ2-1): DTGVSQNPRHKITKRGQNVTFRCDPISEHNRLYWYRQTLGQGPEFLTYFQNEAQLEKSRLLSDRFSAERPKGSFSTLEIQRTEQGDSAMYLCASSLVRDEQFFGPGTRLTVL.

The sample holds a few counts of this clone. The junction and the germline gene differ at one end; a read error may be behind it. The V call is TRBV4-1, the J call TRBJ1-1; 8 nucleotides align to TRBD1. Germline CDR1 reads MGHRA; CDR2 reads YSYEKL. The CDR3 has 15 residues. CDR3 DNA: TGCGCCAGCACCCAAGGACAGGGTGGGAACACTGAAGCTTTCTTT. Translation: CASTQGQGGNTEAFF.

V is TRBV7-9 and J is TRBJ1-1; D remains unclear. The CDR3 is 12 residues long. Germline V gene sequence: CDR1 SEHNR, CDR2 FQNEAQ (reference sequence). The V end was cut by 5 bases, the J end by 4 bases, with 8 bases between. The DNA of the CDR3 is TGTGCCAGCAGCCCCGGGAGCACTGAAGCTTTCTTT. Its protein is CASSPGSTEAFF.

The chain combines TRBV5-1 with TRBJ1-1; weak D call: TRBD1 (5 bases). There are 16 residues in the CDR3. Germline lookup yields CDR1 SGHRS and CDR2 YFSETQ. Trimming cost V 4 bases and J 4 bases, with 20 bases left between them. In nucleotides, the CDR3 is TGCGCCAGCAGCCTCGCCGGGGGGGATAGCGGCACTGAAGCTTTCTTT. Translated: CASSLAGGDSGTEAFF.

The CDR3 nucleotides read TGCGCCAGCAGTGAGTCGCCGGGGGCGAACACTGAAGCTTTCTTT. It encodes CASSESPGANTEAFF. V gene TRBV10-1 combines with J gene TRBJ1-1, with a weak D call TRBD1 (6 bases). The V and J ends lost 0 bases and 1 base respectively, with 9 bases between them. Per germline, CDR1 WNHNN and CDR2 SYGVQD (reference sequence). The CDR3 runs 15 residues.